This TCR beta chain was recovered during a study of blood T cells in healthy people across ages. Primed by a sample-barcoded 5' primer and a J-beta primer mix, a second PCR proceeded for about 7 to 12 cycles. TCRdb redid the calling of the 5' RACE reads with MiXCR, one entry per CDR3 protein. The sample yields more than 700,000 distinct CDR3 sequences, 50% to 65% seen once. CDR1 SGHRS and CDR2 YFSETQ come from the germline V gene. V shed 4 bases and J shed 5 bases, with 12 bases lying between them. This CDR3 comprises 13 residues. Sequencing was carried out using blood. The chain joins TRBV5-1 to TRBJ1-2; D gene unclear. The TCR was taken from a man older than 75 in good health. DNA of the CDR3: TGCGCCAGCAGCCTTGTCAGTGGATATGGCTACACCTTC. Translated, it gives CASSLVSGYGYTF.